The 26 T cell receptor beta chains reported below all come from one sample, sequenced in a study of T cells in Graves' hyperthyroidism and ophthalmopathy. RNA transcripts served as the template for amplifying TCR beta CDR3 regions. A first-round RT-PCR of the TCR CDR3 used the HTBI primer set. From the multiplex PCR reads, TCRdb called clonotypes with MiXCR, one entry per CDR3 protein. The data contain 250,000 to 300,000 distinct CDR3 sequences, approximately 15% of them singletons. Sequences were obtained from blood. The receptors were sampled from a woman in her thirties or forties with Graves' hyperthyroidism.

This clonotype showed up many times. This rearrangement joins TRBV7-2 to TRBJ1-5, with 10 bases matching TRBD1. Germline values: CDR1 SGHTA, CDR2 FQGNSA. V lost 5 bases to trimming and J lost 6 bases; unmatched junction nucleotides: 7. CDR3 length: 15 amino acids. Here the CDR3 DNA reads TGTGCCAGCAGCGCTTGGACAGGGGGGGGTCAGCCCCAGCATTTT. Its translation is CASSAWTGGGQPQHF.

The sample holds many counts of this clonotype. The chain joins TRBV10-3 to TRBJ2-3; no firm D call. The CDR3 has 12 amino acids. Trimming took off 4 bases at V and 3 bases at J, with 5 bases between the two ends. Germline V CDR1 and CDR2: ENHRY, SYGVKD. The DNA of the CDR3 is TGTGCCATCAGTGGCCCGACAGATACGCAGTATTTT. Protein sequence: CAISGPTDTQYF.

This clonotype was picked up many times. The V and J genes are TRBV2 and TRBJ2-1; D tentatively reads TRBD1 or TRBD2 (5 bases each). The CDR3 length is 12 residues. The V gene's germline CDR1 is SNHLY and CDR2 FYNNEI. V lost 6 bases, J lost 12 bases, and 15 bases lay in between. The CDR3 reads CASRDRGALQFF. The CDR3 coding sequence is TGTGCCAGCAGGGACCGGGGCGCCTTGCAGTTCTTC.

This clonotype was detected many times. The chain links TRBV29-1 to TRBJ2-7; TRBD1 matches 9 bases. CDR1 and CDR2 from the germline V gene are SQVTM and ANQGSEA. The CDR3 totals 13 residues. V gave up 6 bases and J gave up 0 bases; unmatched junction bases: 3. CDR3 bases: TGCAGCGTCGACAGGGGGGGCTCCTACGAGCAGTACTTC. It translates to CSVDRGGSYEQYF.

This clonotype has ten or more counts. V is TRBV11-2 and J is TRBJ2-5; D is perhaps TRBD1 (6 bases). The CDR3 has 14 residues. Between the trimmed V and J ends, which lost 4 bases and 3 bases, there was a span of 12 bases. The germline V gene has CDR1 SGHAT and CDR2 FQNNGV. The CDR3 region is CASSSGTQKETQYF. CDR3 nucleotides: TGTGCCAGCAGCTCGGGGACACAGAAAGAGACCCAGTACTTC. The full variable domain, with the rest looked up from reference TRBV11-2 and TRBJ2-5, is EAGVAQSPRYKIIEKRQSVAFWCNPISGHATLYWYQQILGQGPKLLIQFQNNGVVDDSQLPKDRFSAERLKGVDSTLKIQPAKLEDSAVYLCASSSGTQKETQYFGPGTRLLVL.

This clonotype occurred many times. The V call is TRBV11-2, the J call TRBJ2-3, with 11 bases fitting TRBD1. Trimming removed 5 bases from V and 4 bases from J; junction bases left unmatched: 5. This CDR3 has 15 residues. From germline, CDR1 is SGHAT and CDR2 FQNNGV. The CDR3 nucleotides read TGTGCCAGCAGCCTAGGACAGGGGGCAGCAGATACGCAGTATTTT. This encodes CASSLGQGAADTQYF.

This clonotype was observed a handful of times. A much larger clone is a single base away; this may be a read error. This CDR3 is missing its conserved last phenylalanine or tryptophan, likely due to a read error. This sequence joins TRBV6-1 and TRBJ1-6, with D maybe TRBD1 (6 bases). V lost 3 bases and J 10 bases, leaving 10 bases between the germline ends. CDR3 length: 13 residues. The V gene's germline CDR1 is MNHNS and CDR2 SASEGT. This CDR3 is CASSEAGDSPLHS. CDR3 DNA: TGTGCCAGCAGTGAGGCAGGGGACTCACCCCTCCACTCT.

This clonotype was counted a few times. The V call is TRBV19, the J call TRBJ1-2, with no clear D. The V gene lost 11 bases and the J gene lost 8 bases, with 15 bases spanning the gap. Germline values: CDR1 LNHDA, CDR2 SQIVND (reference sequence). The CDR3 consists of 11 residues. In DNA, the CDR3 is TGTGCCTTCCCTCGTCTCGCGGGCTACACCTTC. This encodes CAFPRLAGYTF. Complete variable domain (other parts from reference TRBV19 and TRBJ1-2): DGGITQSPKYLFRKEGQNVTLSCEQNLNHDAMYWYRQDPGQGLRLIYYSQIVNDFQKGDIAEGYSVSREKKESFPLTVTSAQKNPTAFYLCAFPRLAGYTFGSGTRLTVV.

On this clonotype itself: An end of the junction differs from the germline gene, which may be a read error. The rearrangement links TRBV7-3 to TRBJ2-3, with TRBD2 as a possible D gene (6 bases). This CDR3 has 15 amino acids. From germline, CDR1 is SGHTA and CDR2 FQGTGA. The chain's CDR3 is CASSFQRASRDTQYF. CDR3 nucleotides: TGTGCCAGCAGCTTCCAGCGGGCTAGCAGAGATACGCAGTATTTT.

The table lists this clonotype with a few counts. This rearrangement joins TRBV20-1 to TRBJ1-2, with unresolved D. The length of the CDR3 is 10 residues. The V and J ends lost 6 bases and 6 bases respectively, with 8 bases between them. Germline V gene lookup returns CDR1 DFQATT and CDR2 SNEGSKA (reference sequence). The CDR3 coding sequence is TGCAGTGCGCAGACCCATGGCTACACCTTC. This encodes CSAQTHGYTF.

The table lists this clonotype with many counts. The chain recombines TRBV29-1 with TRBJ2-7, with D possibly being TRBD1 (6 bases). The CDR3 contains 13 residues. CDR1 is SQVTM, CDR2 ANQGSEA, per germline. The chain's CDR3 is CSYRVGSSYEQYF. CDR3 sequence (DNA): TGCAGTTACAGGGTGGGGAGCTCCTACGAGCAGTACTTC.

This clonotype has ten or more counts. The V call is TRBV18, the J call TRBJ1-2; the match to TRBD1 covers 7 bases. Losses at the gene ends were 3 bases for V and 2 bases for J; bases not matched to a gene: 3. There are 14 residues in the CDR3. CDR1 is KGHSH, CDR2 LQKENI, per germline. CDR3 DNA sequence: TGTGCCAGCTCACCGGGACAGAGCAACTATGGCTACACCTTC. This translates into CASSPGQSNYGYTF.

In its sample, this clonotype was seen many times. This chain uses TRBV5-4 with TRBJ1-2; 7 bases match TRBD1. Germline loops: CDR1 SGHNT, CDR2 YYREEE (reference sequence). Trimming at V came to 0 bases and at J to 7 bases, leaving 3 bases not matched to a gene. This CDR3 spans 13 amino acids. CDR3 sequence: CASSLVAGGGYTF. As DNA, the CDR3 is TGTGCCAGCAGCTTGGTGGCAGGGGGTGGCTACACCTTC.

This clonotype was detected only a few times. This chain uses TRBV4-1 with TRBJ2-5; 13 bases map to TRBD2. This CDR3 comprises 17 residues. The ends lost 5 bases at V and 5 bases at J; junction bases unmatched: 11. Looked up from germline, CDR1 is MGHRA and CDR2 is YSYEKL. The DNA of the CDR3 is TGCGCCAGCAGCTATTCTAGGACTAGCGGGAGTTCGGAGACCCAGTACTTC. This encodes CASSYSRTSGSSETQYF.

Ten or more counts support this clonotype. The rearrangement links TRBV6-1 to TRBJ1-5, with 9 bases identical to TRBD1. The V gene end was trimmed by 4 bases and the J gene end by 5 bases; junction bases not matched to a gene: 3. Germline CDR1 and CDR2: MNHNS and SASEGT. The CDR3 loop spans 14 amino acids. CDR3 sequence reads: CASSAGQGHQPQHF. The CDR3 coding sequence is TGTGCCAGCAGTGCCGGACAGGGGCATCAGCCCCAGCATTTT.

The chain has TRBV2 and TRBJ2-1, with 10 bases aligning to TRBD2. J gave up 7 bases and V 5 bases, and 5 bases lay outside the gene matches. Germline V gene data show CDR1 as SNHLY and CDR2 as FYNNEI. This CDR3 spans 14 amino acids. The CDR3 here is CASSSLAGRNEQFF. The CDR3 DNA sequence: TGTGCCAGCAGTTCACTAGCGGGAAGGAATGAGCAGTTCTTC.

V is TRBV2 and J is TRBJ2-7; D is unresolved. V lost 4 bases, J lost 3 bases, and 13 bases lay in between. The CDR3 spans 14 residues. The V gene's germline CDR1 is SNHLY and CDR2 FYNNEI. The CDR3 DNA is TGTGCCAGCAGTGCGGCGGTGGGCCGCTACGAGCAGTACTTC. This gives the protein CASSAAVGRYEQYF.

This clonotype showed up just a few times. The genes are TRBV6-1 and TRBJ1-5; D is ambiguous. This CDR3 spans 12 amino acids. Germline CDR1 reads MNHNS; CDR2 reads SASEGT. The V end lost 5 bases, the J end lost 6 bases, and 8 bases lay between the germline ends. DNA for the CDR3: TGTGCCAGCAGTACCCCCGGTCAGCCCCAGCATTTT. This sequence encodes CASSTPGQPQHF.

This clonotype has at least ten counts. This chain joins TRBV27 and TRBJ1-2, with D possibly matching TRBD1 (6 bases). The CDR3 runs 13 residues. The V gene lost 4 bases and the J gene lost 5 bases, with 11 bases spanning the gap. Germline V gene data show CDR1 as MNHEY and CDR2 as SMNVEV (reference sequence). The CDR3 protein is CASSSTQGYGYTF. Here the CDR3 DNA reads TGTGCCAGCAGTTCCACTCAGGGGTATGGCTACACCTTC.

This chain links TRBV20-1 with TRBJ1-2; TRBD1 aligns across 7 bases. Trimming took 3 bases from V and 10 from J; bases not matched to a gene: 8. The CDR3 consists of 12 residues. The germline V gene encodes CDR1 DFQATT and CDR2 SNEGSKA (reference sequence). CDR3 protein: CSASDGTVNYTF. CDR3 nucleotide sequence: TGCAGTGCTAGCGACGGGACAGTTAACTACACCTTC.

The chain uses TRBV9 and TRBJ2-1; D might be TRBD1 (6 bases). V lost 0 bases, J lost 4 bases, and 11 bases lay in between. Germline loops: CDR1 SGDLS, CDR2 YYNGEE. CDR3 size: 15 residues. CDR3 bases: TGTGCCAGCAGCGTAGTGTCAGGGGCGTACAATGAGCAGTTCTTC. This encodes CASSVVSGAYNEQFF.

This clonotype showed up many times. This sequence joins TRBV28 and TRBJ2-3; tentatively, D is TRBD2 (6 bases). Germline V lookup: CDR1 MDHEN, CDR2 SYDVKM. Trimming removed 4 bases at V and 2 bases at J, with 16 bases between. CDR3 size: 16 residues. The CDR3 region has the DNA TGTGCCAGCAGTTCGGGGGACCACATTTTCACAGATACGCAGTATTTT. Its protein is CASSSGDHIFTDTQYF. Combining the CDR3 with reference TRBV28 and TRBJ2-3 gives the whole variable domain DVKVTQSSRYLVKRTGEKVFLECVQDMDHENMFWYRQDPGLGLRLIYFSYDVKMKEKGDIPEGYSVSREKKERFSLILESASTNQTSMYLCASSSGDHIFTDTQYFGPGTRLTVL.

This clonotype was seen ten or more times. This sequence joins TRBV7-9 and TRBJ1-5, with no clear D. This CDR3 spans 15 amino acids. CDR1 and CDR2 (germline): SEHNR, FQNEAQ (reference sequence). V gave up 5 bases and J gave up 8 bases, with 19 bases separating them. The CDR3 nucleotides read TGTGCCAGCAGCCCTTCGAGGATCGGCGGGGAGCCCCAGCATTTT. Translation gives CASSPSRIGGEPQHF.

The V call is TRBV27, the J call TRBJ2-2, with 9 bases fitting TRBD1. Germline V gives CDR1 MNHEY, CDR2 SMNVEV (reference sequence). The ends lost 0 bases at V and 5 bases at J; junction bases unmatched: 7. There are 17 residues in the CDR3. The CDR3: CASSLSPGTGRTGELFF. The CDR3, as DNA: TGTGCCAGCAGTTTATCTCCCGGGACAGGGAGAACCGGGGAGCTGTTTTTT.

The CDR3 nucleotides are TGTGCCAGTACTCCTGGAGGGACTAGCGGTACCTACGAGCAGTACTTC. Translation gives CASTPGGTSGTYEQYF. The chain has TRBV19 and TRBJ2-7; 11 bases line up with TRBD2. This CDR3 region has 16 residues. V lost 7 bases and J lost 2; bases outside the gene matches: 10. Germline V gene lookup returns CDR1 LNHDA and CDR2 SQIVND (reference sequence).

This rearrangement joins TRBV3-1 to TRBJ2-1; the match to TRBD2 covers 7 bases. Germline lookup yields CDR1 LGHDT and CDR2 YNNKEL (reference sequence). The CDR3 contains 17 residues. V lost 0 bases, J lost 4 bases, and 9 bases stayed unmatched. CDR3 residues: CASSQDPGGRPYNEQFF. The CDR3 region has the DNA TGTGCCAGCAGCCAAGATCCTGGCGGGAGACCTTACAATGAGCAGTTCTTC.